This T cell receptor beta chain comes out of a study of shared clonotypes between healthy human individuals. Points on this clone: The antigen is unknown.

Study findings and constraints: Among donors, clonotype sharing was expected to be affected by sequencing depth. It was the non-shared clonotypes that had lower generation probabilities than clonotypes shared by all four donors. Naive subsets usually exceeded memory subsets in estimated richness.

The method was immunoSEQ multiplex PCR; TCRdb's version includes in-frame clones alone and lacks a portion of them. There are around 2.1 million clones in the sample; almost 96% occur only once, and over 0.1% lies in the top ten. V lost 6 bases, J lost 2 bases, and 10 bases lay in between. The CDR3 length is 13 residues. Germline assignment: CDR1 MRHNA and CDR2 SNTAGT. Sequenced material: naive CD4+ T cells sorted from blood. Subset described: CD45RA+ positively selected. V is TRBV6-4 and J is TRBJ1-1, with D uncertain. The receptor was isolated from a man in his late teens or twenties in good health. The CDR3 DNA reads as TGTGCCAGCAGCCTAGGGCCCAACACTGAAGCTTTCTTT. This sequence encodes CASSLGPNTEAFF.